The rows below give T cell receptor beta chains drawn from one sample of a study of shared clonotypes between healthy human individuals. Using immunoSEQ multiplex PCR, the repertoire was profiled, and TCRdb retains in-frame clones only, with some absent. Found here are about 2.4 million clones, 93% of them singletons; the top ten hold about 0.34%. Sequenced sample: naive CD4+ T cells from PBMCs. Receptor source: a man aged 18 to 30 in good health. Some clones in this sample may be carry-over from other donors' samples. Both conserved end residues are part of each CDR3. The D gene is left open where the match is weak. Some rows mark clone size as missing; the rest say once, few, many or name a class of expanded clone.

abundance: -
v_gene: TRBV28
j_gene: TRBJ1-1
d_gene: -
CDR3aa: CATLLDSMNTEAFF
CDR3nt: TGTGCCACCCTCTTGGACAGCATGAACACTGAAGCTTTCTTT

abundance: -
v_gene: TRBV6-4
j_gene: TRBJ2-7
d_gene: TRBD1
CDR3aa: CASKPDRSSYEQYF
CDR3nt: TGTGCCAGCAAGCCGGACAGGAGCTCCTACGAGCAGTACTTC

abundance: -
v_gene: TRBV18
j_gene: TRBJ1-2
d_gene: -
CDR3aa: CASSPSGQPPGYTF
CDR3nt: TGTGCCAGCTCACCCTCAGGACAGCCACCTGGCTACACCTTC

abundance: -
v_gene: TRBV19
j_gene: TRBJ2-7
d_gene: -
CDR3aa: CASSPTDFKGSYEQYF
CDR3nt: TGTGCCAGTAGTCCGACCGATTTTAAAGGATCCTACGAGCAGTACTTC

abundance: -
v_gene: TRBV7-9
j_gene: TRBJ1-2
d_gene: TRBD1
CDR3aa: CASSTAGGAYGYTF
CDR3nt: TGTGCCAGCAGCACTGCAGGGGGCGCGTATGGCTACACCTTC

abundance: -
v_gene: TRBV9
j_gene: TRBJ2-6
d_gene: -
CDR3aa: CASRRGGQSGANVLTF
CDR3nt: TGTGCCAGCAGGAGGGGGGGCCAGTCTGGGGCCAACGTCCTGACTTTC

abundance: -
v_gene: TRBV5-5
j_gene: TRBJ2-2
d_gene: TRBD2
CDR3aa: CASSPRLAGIRNTGELFF
CDR3nt: TGTGCCAGCAGCCCTAGACTAGCGGGAATACGAAACACCGGGGAGCTGTTTTTT

abundance: once
v_gene: TRBV11-2
j_gene: TRBJ2-7
d_gene: -
CDR3aa: CASSRSWASGTGEQYF
CDR3nt: -

abundance: -
v_gene: TRBV7-9
j_gene: TRBJ2-5
d_gene: -
CDR3aa: CASSLAGATKETQYF
CDR3nt: TGTGCCAGCAGCTTAGCGGGCGCAACTAAAGAGACCCAGTACTTC

abundance: -
v_gene: TRBV5-4
j_gene: TRBJ2-2
d_gene: -
CDR3aa: CASSLDNTGELFF
CDR3nt: TGTGCCAGCAGCTTGGACAACACCGGGGAGCTGTTTTTT

abundance: -
v_gene: TRBV6-1
j_gene: TRBJ1-5
d_gene: -
CDR3aa: CASSEGGIQPQHF
CDR3nt: TGTGCCAGCAGTGAAGGTGGGATTCAGCCCCAGCATTTT

abundance: -
v_gene: TRBV5-1
j_gene: TRBJ1-1
d_gene: -
CDR3aa: CASSAGFGEGNTEAFF
CDR3nt: TGCGCCAGCAGCGCCGGCTTCGGGGAGGGAAACACTGAAGCTTTCTTT

abundance: -
v_gene: TRBV30
j_gene: TRBJ2-2
d_gene: -
CDR3aa: CAWSEILATGELFF
CDR3nt: TGTGCCTGGAGTGAGATACTAGCCACCGGGGAGCTGTTTTTT

abundance: -
v_gene: TRBV19
j_gene: TRBJ1-1
d_gene: -
CDR3aa: CASKDSAYTEAFF
CDR3nt: TGTGCCAGTAAAGACAGCGCTTACACTGAAGCTTTCTTT

abundance: few
v_gene: TRBV6-5
j_gene: TRBJ1-1
d_gene: -
CDR3aa: CASSYTLNTEAFF
CDR3nt: TGTGCCAGCAGTTACACGTTGAACACTGAAGCTTTCTTT